Presented here are 14 T cell receptor beta chains from one specimen sequenced in a study of cytomegalovirus exposure and HLA in healthy donors. The table came from immunoSEQ multiplex PCR; TCRdb's copy has only in-frame clones and leaves some out. This table holds fewer than 200,000 clones, about 96% found once. Sequenced input: PBMCs. The receptors stem from a young woman in good health and CMV-seronegative.

The rearrangement uses TRBV30 and TRBJ2-7, with D possibly being TRBD2 (6 bases). The V gene lost 0 bases and the J gene lost 6 bases, with 9 bases spanning the gap. The CDR3 contains 12 residues. CDR1 and CDR2 (germline): GTSNPN, SVGIG (reference sequence). The CDR3 is CAWSVTGVEQYF. As DNA, the CDR3 is TGTGCCTGGAGTGTAACGGGGGTCGAGCAGTACTTC.

This chain connects TRBV6-1 to TRBJ2-7, with D uncertain. The CDR3 is 12 amino acids. Trimming left V 3 bases short and J 2 bases short, with 5 bases between. Looked up from germline, CDR1 is MNHNS and CDR2 is SASEGT. This chain's CDR3 is CASSEFTYEQYF. CDR3 sequence (DNA): TGTGCCAGCAGTGAGTTCACCTACGAGCAGTACTTC.

This clone has just one count. The gene calls are TRBV9 and TRBJ2-5, with 16 bases identical to TRBD2. CDR1 SGDLS and CDR2 YYNGEE come from the germline V gene. Losses at the gene ends were 3 bases for V and 0 bases for J; bases not matched to a gene: 5. CDR3 length: 18 amino acids. This CDR3 is CASSGGLAGGPYQETQYF. CDR3 DNA: TGTGCCAGCAGCGGGGGACTAGCGGGGGGGCCGTACCAAGAGACCCAGTACTTC.

The chain joins TRBV6-6 to TRBJ2-7; D gene unclear. Per the germline V gene, CDR1 is MNHNY and CDR2 is SVGAGI (reference sequence). The CDR3 is 9 amino acids. The V end lost 8 bases, the J end lost 6 bases, and 5 bases lay between the germline ends. The CDR3 bases are TGTGCCAGCGGCAGCGAGCAGTACTTC. It codes for CASGSEQYF.

This clone was counted a single time. The chain recombines TRBV6-5 with TRBJ1-1; D possibly corresponds to TRBD1 (6 bases). Trimming removed 4 bases at V and 3 bases at J, with 18 bases between. Germline V gene lookup returns CDR1 MNHEY and CDR2 SVGAGI. The CDR3 extends over 16 amino acids. The CDR3 DNA reads TGTGCCAGCAGTTTAGTAGGCGGGGGCTGGGACACTGAAGCTTTCTTT. Translation: CASSLVGGGWDTEAFF.

The chain combines TRBV5-1 with TRBJ2-3; 8 bases agree with TRBD1. J was trimmed by 0 bases and V by 4 bases; bases with no gene match: 7. Germline V gene sequence: CDR1 SGHRS, CDR2 YFSETQ. CDR3 size: 16 residues. The CDR3 nucleotides are TGCGCCAGCAGCGCGCCACGACAGGGGAGCACAGATACGCAGTATTTT. Translated: CASSAPRQGSTDTQYF.

This clone was picked up one time. This rearrangement joins TRBV5-6 to TRBJ2-3; 9 positions match TRBD2. CDR3 length equals 16 residues. Trimming at V came to 0 bases and at J to 2 bases, leaving 4 bases not matched to a gene. CDR1 is SGHDT and CDR2 is YYEEEE in the germline V gene. CDR3 sequence reads: CASSLEVAGATDTQYF. In DNA form, the CDR3 reads TGTGCCAGCAGCTTGGAGGTAGCGGGGGCCACAGATACGCAGTATTTT.

V is TRBV9 and J is TRBJ1-1; no definite D call. Germline V gene lookup returns CDR1 SGDLS and CDR2 YYNGEE. V was shortened by 0 bases and J by 4 bases, with 4 bases between the two germline ends. The CDR3 is 12 residues long. This chain's CDR3 is CASSVGATEAFF. The CDR3 DNA sequence: TGTGCCAGCAGCGTAGGAGCCACTGAAGCTTTCTTT. Full variable domain (rest looked up from reference TRBV9 and TRBJ1-1): DSGVTQTPKHLITATGQRVTLRCSPRSGDLSVYWYQQSLDQGLQFLIQYYNGEERAKGNILERFSAQQFPDLHSELNLSSLELGDSALYFCASSVGATEAFFGQGTRLTVV.

The table lists this clone with a count of one. V usage is TRBV27 and J usage is TRBJ2-7, with 11 nucleotides matching TRBD2. The CDR3 is 14 amino acids. The germline V gene encodes CDR1 MNHEY and CDR2 SMNVEV (reference sequence). The V gene end was trimmed by 6 bases and the J gene end by 4 bases; junction bases not matched to a gene: 5. This CDR3 is CASSLAGGPYEQYF. The CDR3 nucleotides are TGTGCCAGCAGCTTAGCGGGGGGGCCGTACGAGCAGTACTTC.

The chain combines TRBV6-5 with TRBJ1-2; the D gene is possibly TRBD1 (6 bases). The CDR3 is made up of 15 amino acids. CDR1 is MNHEY and CDR2 is SVGAGI in the germline V gene. The germline V and J ends were trimmed by 1 base and 4 bases, with 13 bases remaining between them. This chain's CDR3 is CASSYLRAGAYGYTF. DNA of the CDR3: TGTGCCAGCAGTTACTTGAGAGCGGGGGCCTATGGCTACACCTTC.

The chain combines TRBV19 with TRBJ1-2, with D maybe TRBD1 (6 bases). The CDR3 extends over 14 amino acids. Germline CDR1 and CDR2: LNHDA and SQIVND (reference sequence). V lost 5 bases, J lost 4 bases, and 14 bases lay in between. CDR3 coding DNA: TGTGCCAGTAGTCCCGGGGGGGGCGGCTATGGCTACACCTTC. Translation gives CASSPGGGGYGYTF.

V and J are TRBV9 and TRBJ2-3, with D perhaps matching TRBD2 (5 bases). Trimming took off 0 bases at V and 4 bases at J, with 18 bases between the two ends. The length of the CDR3 is 17 residues. CDR1 is SGDLS, CDR2 YYNGEE, per germline. CDR3 sequence: CASSVVGRGGGADTQYF. CDR3 bases: TGTGCCAGCAGCGTAGTTGGACGGGGTGGAGGCGCAGATACGCAGTATTTT.

The genes are TRBV7-2 and TRBJ1-4; 9 nucleotides line up with TRBD1. Trimming cost V 4 bases and J 5 bases; bases outside gene matches: 5. Germline loops: CDR1 SGHTA, CDR2 FQGNSA. CDR3 size: 15 residues. CDR3 amino acids: CASSSQGAQNEKLFF. The CDR3 region has the DNA TGTGCCAGCAGCTCACAGGGGGCCCAAAATGAAAAACTGTTTTTT.

The rearrangement links TRBV6-1 to TRBJ2-7, with TRBD1 as a possible D gene (6 bases). The CDR3 consists of 16 residues. Germline V gives CDR1 MNHNS, CDR2 SASEGT. Trimming removed 1 base from V and 0 bases from J, with 13 bases in between. The CDR3 bases are TGTGCCAGCAGTGAAGGGTATCCAGGGGCCTCCTACGAGCAGTACTTC. This codes for CASSEGYPGASYEQYF.